The sequence of this T cell receptor beta chain was determined in a study of CXCR3-negative and CXCR3-positive naive CD8 T cells. Findings of the study overall: Both naive subsets showed comparably high diversity, and memory CD8+ cells showed much lower diversity. Across naive subsets, surface CD5 expression was comparable, and TCR strength was inferred from properties of the TRB CDR3.

Germline assignment: CDR1 DFQATT and CDR2 SNEGSKA (reference sequence). CDR3 length: 15 amino acids. Notes on this clonotype: Its antigen is as yet unknown.

Each TRB cDNA library was prepared by 5' RACE (with UMI labels). Reanalyzing the 5' RACE reads, TCRdb keeps one entry per CDR3 protein, without DNA. The sample totals 45,000 to 55,000 distinct CDR3 sequences. The sequencing sample was made of memory CD8+ T cells from blood. V is TRBV20-1 and J is TRBJ2-5; the D call of TRBD1 rests on TCRdb alone, since no DNA is present to check it. This receptor was identified in a human donor in good health. Some clones in this sample may be carry-over from other donors' samples. CDR3 region: CSALGRRSFLETQCF.